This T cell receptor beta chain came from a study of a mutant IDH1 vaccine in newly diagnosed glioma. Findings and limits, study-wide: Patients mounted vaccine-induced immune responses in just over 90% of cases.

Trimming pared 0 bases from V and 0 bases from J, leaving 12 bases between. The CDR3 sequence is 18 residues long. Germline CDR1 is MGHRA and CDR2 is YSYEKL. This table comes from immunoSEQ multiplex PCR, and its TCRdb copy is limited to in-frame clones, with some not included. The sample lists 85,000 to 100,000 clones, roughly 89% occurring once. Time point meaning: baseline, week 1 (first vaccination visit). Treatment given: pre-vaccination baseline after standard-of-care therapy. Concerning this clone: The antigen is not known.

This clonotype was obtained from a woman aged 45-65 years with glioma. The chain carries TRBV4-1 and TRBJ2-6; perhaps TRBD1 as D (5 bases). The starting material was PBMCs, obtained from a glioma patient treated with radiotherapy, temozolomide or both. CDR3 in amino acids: CASSQDPGLGSGANVLTF. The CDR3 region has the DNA TGCGCCAGCAGCCAAGATCCAGGGCTCGGCTCTGGGGCCAACGTCCTGACTTTC.